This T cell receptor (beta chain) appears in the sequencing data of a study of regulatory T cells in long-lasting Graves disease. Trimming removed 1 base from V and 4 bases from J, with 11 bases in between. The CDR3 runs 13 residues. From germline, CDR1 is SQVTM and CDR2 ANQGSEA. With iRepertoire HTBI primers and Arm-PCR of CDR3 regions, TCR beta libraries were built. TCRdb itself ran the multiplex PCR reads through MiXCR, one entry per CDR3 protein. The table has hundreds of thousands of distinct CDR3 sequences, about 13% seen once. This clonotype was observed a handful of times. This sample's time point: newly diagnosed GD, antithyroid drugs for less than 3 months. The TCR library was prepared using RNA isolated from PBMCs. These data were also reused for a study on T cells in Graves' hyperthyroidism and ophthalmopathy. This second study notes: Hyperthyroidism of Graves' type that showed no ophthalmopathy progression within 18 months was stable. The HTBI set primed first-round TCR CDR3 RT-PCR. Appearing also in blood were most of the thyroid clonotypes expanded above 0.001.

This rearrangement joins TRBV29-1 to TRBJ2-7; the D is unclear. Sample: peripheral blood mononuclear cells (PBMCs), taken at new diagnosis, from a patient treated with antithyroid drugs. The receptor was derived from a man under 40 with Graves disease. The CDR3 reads CSVEAGHGYEQYF. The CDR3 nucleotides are TGCAGCGTTGAAGCGGGCCACGGGTACGAGCAGTACTTC.